This TCR beta chain was sequenced in a study of T cell responses to AZD1222 COVID-19 vaccine. The table came from immunoSEQ multiplex PCR; TCRdb's copy has only in-frame clones and leaves some out. The sample holds 150,000 to 200,000 clones, about 91% seen once. Study outcomes and limitations: CD4 TCRs associated with vaccination spanned spike, dominating at 160-218 and 743-854. Baseline testing showed seropositivity in only a handful of AZD1222 recipients. Donors were mostly white British, more females; clonal diversity possibly underestimated. Unmutated variant regions are reportedly the target of nearly half of TCRs that are spike-specific.

This clone came up once. The target antigen is unknown. Deletions cut 5 bases from V and 3 bases from J, with 8 bases between. Per the germline V gene, CDR1 is SQVTM and CDR2 is ANQGSEA. The CDR3 contains 12 residues. The chain uses TRBV29-1 and TRBJ2-1; D is ambiguous. The TCR comes from an adult in good health. Material: peripheral blood, obtained on day 0 of AZD1222 vaccination. CDR3 in DNA: TGCAGCGTTTTGACTCTCTACAATGAGCAGTTCTTC. It codes for CSVLTLYNEQFF.